Below, 20 T cell receptor beta chains from the same sample are listed, as sequenced in a study of OX40 agonist ivuxolimab in advanced cancers. Libraries were constructed by the immunoSEQ multiplex PCR assay. The immuneACCESS repertoire file appears here via TCRdb, limited to in-frame rearrangements. These files lack a portion of the clones; in checked studies, under half of the deficit traces to unresolved V genes, and the cause of the others is not known. The sample includes about 100,000 clones, with more than 85% observed a single time. Clones ranked in the top ten supply approximately 0.58% of the sample. Sequencing was performed on CD4+ or CD8+ T cells sorted from blood, taken in a trial of the OX40 agonist ivuxolimab. The source is an adult with an advanced solid tumor such as melanoma, head and neck, liver or kidney cancer.

This clone came up once. The chain carries TRBV11-2 and TRBJ2-2; 11 nucleotides match TRBD2. V shed 5 bases and J 4 bases; nucleotides not matched to a gene: 6. CDR3 length equals 16 residues. Per germline, CDR1 SGHAT and CDR2 FQNNGV. CDR3 sequence reads: CASSTPGLAATGELFF. CDR3 DNA sequence: TGTGCCAGCAGCACTCCGGGACTAGCGGCCACCGGGGAGCTGTTTTTT.

The V call is TRBV10-1, the J call TRBJ2-7; 8 bases map to TRBD2. V gave up 2 bases and J gave up 6 bases; unmatched junction bases: 6. Germline V gene lookup returns CDR1 WNHNN and CDR2 SYGVQD (reference sequence). The CDR3 sequence is 14 residues long. CDR3: CASSEGLARAEQYF. Written as DNA, the CDR3 is TGCGCCAGCAGTGAGGGACTAGCCCGGGCCGAGCAGTACTTC.

The chain is built from TRBV7-2 and TRBJ1-2; D possibly corresponds to TRBD1 (5 bases). Germline CDR1 reads SGHTA; CDR2 reads FQGNSA. Trimming left V 0 bases short and J 8 bases short, with 7 bases between. The CDR3 is 12 residues long. The CDR3: CASSLAGVGYTF. CDR3 nucleotide sequence: TGTGCCAGCAGCTTAGCGGGGGTAGGCTACACCTTC. Full variable domain (rest looked up from reference TRBV7-2 and TRBJ1-2): GAGVSQSPSNKVTEKGKDVELRCDPISGHTALYWYRQSLGQGLEFLIYFQGNSAPDKSGLPSDRFSAERTGGSVSTLTIQRTQQEDSAVYLCASSLAGVGYTFGSGTRLTVV.

The chain uses TRBV9 and TRBJ2-1; D may match TRBD1 or TRBD2 (5 bases each). The CDR3 runs 13 residues. The V gene's germline CDR1 is SGDLS and CDR2 YYNGEE. V was cut by 3 bases and J by 10 bases, with 14 bases left in between. CDR3 DNA: TGTGCCAGCAGCGGGGTCATGAGGGGCGAGCAGTTCTTC. Its protein is CASSGVMRGEQFF.

The V call is TRBV4-2, the J call TRBJ2-4; the D gene is possibly TRBD2 (6 bases). V lost 0 bases and J lost 8, with 17 bases in between. Germline V gene lookup returns CDR1 LGHNA and CDR2 YNFKEQ. The CDR3 covers 16 residues. The CDR3 loop reads CASSQEGGGTADIQYF. Here the CDR3 DNA reads TGTGCCAGCAGCCAAGAGGGCGGCGGGACTGCGGACATTCAGTACTTC.

V gene TRBV7-2 combines with J gene TRBJ1-1; D might be TRBD1 (6 bases). V lost 5 bases and J 5 bases, leaving 12 bases between the germline ends. This CDR3 spans 13 amino acids. Germline loops: CDR1 SGHTA, CDR2 FQGNSA. DNA for the CDR3: TGTGCCAGCAGCAGGGGGGGCGCGACTGAAGCTTTCTTT. This encodes CASSRGGATEAFF.

The chain couples TRBV13 to TRBJ2-1; 12 bases are a match to TRBD2. Germline CDR1 is PRHDT and CDR2 is FYEKMQ (reference sequence). Trimming removed 5 bases from V and 4 bases from J; junction bases left unmatched: 9. The CDR3 length is 17 residues. The CDR3: CASSLTSGRPLYNEQFF. The CDR3 DNA sequence: TGTGCCAGCAGCCTCACTAGCGGGAGGCCACTTTACAATGAGCAGTTCTTC.

V usage is TRBV25-1 and J usage is TRBJ2-5, with 14 bases lining up with TRBD2. The J segment lost 5 bases and the V segment lost 3 bases, leaving 5 bases of the junction unmatched. Germline CDR1 reads MGHDK; CDR2 reads SYGVNS. The CDR3 sequence is 16 residues long. This CDR3 reads CASSDGTSGRGETQYF. For the CDR3, the DNA is TGTGCCAGCAGTGACGGGACTAGCGGGAGAGGGGAGACCCAGTACTTC.

The chain is built from TRBV9 and TRBJ2-5; 8 bases agree with TRBD2. The CDR3 is 17 amino acids. CDR1 is SGDLS and CDR2 is YYNGEE in the germline V gene. With 4 bases clipped from V and 5 bases from J, the junction kept 16 bases outside the gene matches. CDR3 in amino acids: CASSTAGGAGAPETQYF. CDR3 bases: TGTGCCAGCAGCACGGCCGGTGGAGCGGGAGCTCCGGAGACCCAGTACTTC.

This clone was detected once. The CDR3 loop is CASSYSRPGGTDTQYF. CDR3 sequence (DNA): TGTGCCAGCAGTTACTCCCGGCCAGGGGGGACAGATACGCAGTATTTT. The rearrangement uses TRBV6-5 and TRBJ2-3; the D gene is possibly TRBD1 (7 bases). V gave up 0 bases and J gave up 3 bases, with 13 bases separating them. The CDR3 is 16 residues long. CDR1 MNHEY and CDR2 SVGAGI come from the germline V gene.

The CDR3 loop is CASRRDLGVNQPQHF. The CDR3, as DNA: TGTGCCAGCAGGAGGGACCTTGGTGTAAATCAGCCCCAGCATTTT. The V gene is TRBV2, the J gene TRBJ1-5; TRBD1 might be the D (5 bases). Germline assignment: CDR1 SNHLY and CDR2 FYNNEI. The V gene lost 6 bases and the J gene lost 4 bases, with 16 bases spanning the gap. The CDR3 extends over 15 amino acids.

The rearrangement uses TRBV28 and TRBJ2-1; 12 bases align to TRBD2. CDR1 and CDR2 from the germline V gene are MDHEN and SYDVKM. There are 18 residues in the CDR3. The V segment lost 2 bases and the J segment 6 bases; nucleotides outside the gene matches: 11. The CDR3 region has the DNA TGTGCCAGCAGTTTAACGCTGTCTAGCGGGAGGGCCCTCAATGAGCAGTTCTTC. This sequence encodes CASSLTLSSGRALNEQFF. Full variable domain (missing parts from reference TRBV28 and TRBJ2-1): DVKVTQSSRYLVKRTGEKVFLECVQDMDHENMFWYRQDPGLGLRLIYFSYDVKMKEKGDIPEGYSVSREKKERFSLILESASTNQTSMYLCASSLTLSSGRALNEQFFGPGTRLTVL.

The chain carries TRBV4-3 and TRBJ2-3; D not resolved. CDR1 is LGHNA, CDR2 YSLEER, per germline. CDR3 length equals 17 residues. V lost 0 bases, J lost 2 bases, and 15 bases lay in between. In nucleotides, the CDR3 is TGCGCCAGCAGCCAAGAAAGTAGAGCGTTTAACACAGATACGCAGTATTTT. Protein product: CASSQESRAFNTDTQYF.

CDR3 sequence reads: CASSRAGMNTEAFF. CDR3 coding DNA: TGTGCCAGCAGCCGGGCAGGAATGAACACTGAAGCTTTCTTT. The chain couples TRBV14 to TRBJ1-1; D not resolved. The CDR3 sequence is 14 residues long. Trimming cost V 4 bases and J 0 bases, with 9 bases left between them. Germline values: CDR1 SGHDN, CDR2 FVKESK.

This clone appeared a single time. The chain joins TRBV29-1 to TRBJ2-3; 11 bases map to TRBD2. V lost 4 bases and J lost 7; bases outside the gene matches: 4. Germline CDR1 and CDR2: SQVTM and ANQGSEA. The CDR3 runs to 13 residues. CDR3 protein: CSVGTSGRNTQYF. The DNA for the CDR3 is TGCAGCGTTGGAACTAGCGGGAGAAATACGCAGTATTTT.

The chain couples TRBV28 to TRBJ1-5; D remains unclear. The CDR3 totals 12 residues. The germline V gene encodes CDR1 MDHEN and CDR2 SYDVKM. V lost 4 bases, J lost 4 bases, and 5 bases lay in between. The CDR3 reads CASSSLNQPQHF. The CDR3 nucleotides read TGTGCCAGCAGTTCCCTTAATCAGCCCCAGCATTTT.

The chain recombines TRBV19 with TRBJ1-4; D ambiguous. This CDR3 contains 13 residues. Per germline, CDR1 LNHDA and CDR2 SQIVND (reference sequence). Trimming pared 6 bases from V and 6 bases from J, leaving 11 bases between. Written as DNA, the CDR3 is TGTGCCAGTAGGTCAGGTTCGGATGAAAAACTGTTTTTT. Amino acids: CASRSGSDEKLFF.

The J gene is TRBJ2-1, the V gene TRBV5-6; D call uncertain. CDR3 length: 11 amino acids. Trimming shortened V by 4 bases and J by 4 bases, and 3 bases separated the two germline ends. Germline V gene data show CDR1 as SGHDT and CDR2 as YYEEEE. The CDR3 bases are TGTGCCAGCAGCCTATACAATGAGCAGTTCTTC. It yields the protein CASSLYNEQFF.

J is TRBJ2-3 and V is TRBV6-4, with D perhaps TRBD2 (5 bases). CDR1 and CDR2 from the germline V gene are MRHNA and SNTAGT. The length of the CDR3 is 15 residues. Trimming pared 4 bases from V and 3 bases from J, leaving 14 bases between. CDR3 DNA: TGTGCCAGCAGTGCTATACTAGGGCCGACAGATACGCAGTATTTT. Its protein is CASSAILGPTDTQYF.

The chain joins TRBV5-1 to TRBJ1-1; D remains unclear. The CDR3 has 15 amino acids. Germline lookup yields CDR1 SGHRS and CDR2 YFSETQ. Trimming removed 0 bases from V and 1 base from J, with 10 bases in between. CDR3 loop: CASSLGQNGNTEAFF. For the CDR3, the DNA is TGCGCCAGCAGCTTGGGTCAGAACGGGAACACTGAAGCTTTCTTT.